Described below is a single TCR beta chain sequence and its context. This clone was observed a few times. Its antigen remains undetermined. Base qualities are not provided; no much larger clone lies one nucleotide away. The sample originates from a study of beta chain features in type 1 diabetes (dated by TCRdb to between 2018 and 2020). Broadly, across the study: Patients and healthy donors did not differ in mean age, gender distribution, total cell number or subset yield. In the study, recently diagnosed type 1 diabetes patients and matched healthy donors were compared on the TCRB repertoires of their sorted circulating CD4+ T cell subsets. Whereas all 30 or so donors provided naive and central memory subsets, regulatory and stem cell-like memory subsets were isolated from just 8 patients and roughly eight healthy donors. A total of roughly 98,000,000 sorted cells were examined across all samples, and RNA yield correlated strongly with the number of cells per subset. Overall results and qualifications from the work: A moderate but significant shortening of TCRB CDR3 length was observed in type 1 diabetes patients in all four CD4+ subsets. At VDJ recombination sites, patients with type 1 diabetes made fewer insertions and deleted more nucleotides, a pattern implying thymic rearrangement abnormalities. Naive, central memory and regulatory TCRB repertoires appeared more similar among patients than among healthy donors. Because cDNA rather than genomic DNA was sequenced, highly expressing activated cells could have been over-represented, although no difference in activation and CD3 levels was found between groups. Because small numbers of individuals were included in the HLA sub-analyses, any influence of HLA type on TCRB rearrangement was left unresolved. PCR may preferentially amplify shorter templates, but because patient and control samples were amplified and corrected together, any resulting skew would affect both groups equally.

A distance of 10 bases separates the germline ends of V and J, which lose 0 bases and 9 bases respectively. CDR1 is given as SGDLS and CDR2 as YYNGEE, both from the germline V gene. Reading from cysteine to phenylalanine, the CDR3 counts 13 amino acids. CDR3 DNA only is kept here, 39 bases in frame from base 1. Each donor gave one peripheral blood draw, about 110 mL on average, collected into heparinised tubes. Naive, central memory, regulatory and stem cell-like memory CD4+ T cells were sorted on a BD FACSAria II using a panel including CD45RO, CCR7, CD25, CD127, CD95 and CD27. A purity above 95% was achieved for all sorted populations. PBMCs were isolated right away by Lymphoprep density gradient centrifugation and were stained directly, without culture. So that batch effects would be minimized, each experiment stained and sorted samples in pairs, pairing one healthy donor with one patient. All of the isolated RNA was reverse transcribed with the High Capacity cDNA Reverse Transcription Kit, so expressed TCRB transcripts were sequenced. Deep immunoSEQ sequencing was applied to naive, central memory and regulatory T cell samples, giving an average of roughly 3.5 million total reads per sample. After sorted cells were lysed in RLT buffer, RNA was extracted with DNase-treated RNeasy Micro or Mini kits, with the choice depending on cell number. Each cell subset was processed on its own to prevent cross-contamination, while patient and healthy donor samples were processed together. TCRB sequences were amplified from cDNA with the immunoSEQ multiplex PCR, producing 87-bp fragments spanning the CDR3 region. Sequencing of the amplicons was done on the Illumina HiSeq platform. On the authors' methods: Synthetic template baselines were used to correct PCR bias computationally, reads within Hamming distance 2 were collapsed together, and singletons that could not be merged were discarded. Reads were aligned against IMGT to assign V, D and J genes, CDR3 length and insertions or deletions at six rearrangement sites. Within each subset, clonotype counts were normalized to sorted cell number, after which true diversity and Gini coefficients were computed with the tcR R package. The overlap coefficient, calculated on TCRB nucleotide sequences, was used to measure repertoire sharing. Out-of-frame TCRB sequences from naive cells were analyzed to stand in for the pre-selection repertoire. Drawn from immuneACCESS, this table holds only the in-frame rearrangements with V and J called that TCRdb kept. Clones are partly lost; checked studies trace under half to an unresolved V gene and leave the rest unexplained. V and J calls plus clone size are reproduced from that table; the DNA served to infer D and trimming. This sample is represented by more than 350,000 clones; about an eighth of them were singletons. The top ten clonotypes cover approximately 0.05% of the sample.

The chain is made from TRBV9 and TRBJ1-5, with an unclear D gene assignment. The sample was naive CD4+ T cells from blood. The label giving this sample's cell subset or site can be read as: true naive CD4+ T cells. The TCR originated in a woman between 18 and 29 years old in good health. The DNA is as follows: TGTGCCAGCAGCGTAGACTCTCGTGGGCCCCAGCATTTT. This codes for CASSVDSRGPQHF.